Described below is a single TCR beta chain sequence and its context. This sample stems from a study of cytomegalovirus exposure and HLA in healthy donors. Looked up from germline, CDR1 is LNHDA and CDR2 is SQIVND (reference sequence). V was cut by 9 bases and J by 0 bases, with 11 bases left in between. The CDR3 length is 13 residues. The PCR made use of 60 Vbeta and 13 Jbeta primers. Produced via immunoSEQ multiplex PCR; TCRdb's table is partial and in-frame only. The table includes 130,000 or so clones, around 9% detected once. The sequencing sample was made of PBMCs. This chain joins TRBV19 and TRBJ1-2; weak D call: TRBD1 (6 bases). The TCR sequence derives from a man aged 35-49 years in good health and CMV-seronegative. The CDR3 is CASRDKTNYGYTF. The CDR3 DNA is TGTGCCAGCCGGGACAAAACTAACTATGGCTACACCTTC.